The sequence of this TCR beta chain was determined in a study of blood T cell repertoires in COVID-19. In the study's own analysis: Quantification of nucleated cells was approximated via reference gene primer amplification. TCRdb's copy holds only in-frame clones and misses some; the assay was immunoSEQ multiplex PCR. V and J calls and clone size come straight from that table; D and trimming were deduced from the DNA. The data contain under 300,000 clones, 85% to 90% of them singletons. Trimming at V came to 6 bases and at J to 4 bases, leaving 16 bases not matched to a gene. The CDR3 contains 17 residues. The germline CDR1 and CDR2 sequences are MDHEN and SYDVKM.

The source material was PBMCs or T cells enriched from blood (not recorded which). The TCR comes from a woman in her sixties or seventies who had recovered from COVID-19. The chain has TRBV28 and TRBJ1-2, with 8 nucleotides matching TRBD1. Written as DNA, the CDR3 is TGTGCCAGCAGCCATATAGGCCACCAGGGGGCAGGCTATGGCTACACCTTC. Its protein product is CASSHIGHQGAGYGYTF.